One T cell receptor (beta chain) is described in this entry. Its antigen is not known. Some clones are missing from TCRdb's copy, which holds only in-frame ones; the method was immunoSEQ multiplex PCR. The profile shows 28,000 or so clones, 87% of them singletons. The data originate from a study of T cells in localized non-small cell lung cancer. The CDR3 is 14 amino acids. The V segment lost 5 bases and the J segment 3 bases; nucleotides outside the gene matches: 3. Germline-derived CDR1 and CDR2 are SGHTA and FQGNSA. Study conclusions and caveats: Compared with tumor, uninvolved adjacent lung displayed greater T cell clonality, ranking highest overall. Prolonged overall survival went with higher T cell density in the blood.

This receptor was taken from a male donor at least 60 years old with stage I lung adenocarcinoma. Material: peripheral blood, obtained before any cancer treatment. The chain employs TRBV7-2 and TRBJ2-7; the match to TRBD1 covers 11 bases. CDR3 amino acids: CASSVGTGGYEQYF. CDR3 nucleotide sequence: TGTGCCAGCAGCGTGGGGACAGGGGGCTACGAGCAGTACTTC. Drawing the rest from reference TRBV7-2 and TRBJ2-7, the complete variable domain is GAGVSQSPSNKVTEKGKDVELRCDPISGHTALYWYRQSLGQGLEFLIYFQGNSAPDKSGLPSDRFSAERTGGSVSTLTIQRTQQEDSAVYLCASSVGTGGYEQYFGPGTRLTVT.